These T cell receptor beta chains were read from a single sample in a study of blood T cells in healthy people across ages. TCRdb redid the calling of the 5' RACE reads with MiXCR, one entry per CDR3 protein. The table has 780,000 or so distinct CDR3 sequences, roughly 25% seen once. A further study also used this sample, focusing on T cells of mothers and their children.

The material sequenced was blood. These receptors were taken from a boy under 18 in good health. Both conserved end residues are part of each CDR3. The order of the fields is J gene, V gene, CDR3 protein.

TRBJ2-4,TRBV12-3/TRBV12-4,CASSHKNIQYF
TRBJ1-5,TRBV28,CASDPTGTIRQPQHF
TRBJ2-6,TRBV28,CASSSNRVAGGNSGANVLAF
TRBJ2-3,TRBV29-1,CSVEEALAGAHTDTQYF
TRBJ2-7,TRBV21-1,CASSKMRKLSFYEQYF
TRBJ2-5,TRBV11-2,CASRSVQETQYF
TRBJ2-1,TRBV28,CASSRTGFAGYNEQFF
TRBJ2-5,TRBV12-3/TRBV12-4,CASREDREWETQYF
TRBJ2-1,TRBV7-3,CASSSRPGGTTNNEQFF
TRBJ2-5,TRBV24-1,CATSDPQTGETQYF
NA,TRBV28,CASMTGLREQFF
TRBJ2-1,TRBV5-1,CASSPTGGPYNEQFF
TRBJ2-4,TRBV7-9,CASSLGQGSKYF
TRBJ2-4,TRBV6-5,CASSWDPFKNIQYF
TRBJ2-5,TRBV11-2,CASSPIASGQETQYF
TRBJ2-5,TRBV13,CASSSCSRSRLQETQYF
TRBJ2-3,TRBV7-2,CASSLASLAGGQGDTQYF
TRBJ1-2,TRBV27,CASSPTRQSPYGYTF
TRBJ1-5,TRBV6-2/TRBV6-3,CASSYSTGNSNQPQHF